Listed here are 22 T cell receptor beta chains from one sample, sequenced in a study of CD8 T cells in Susac syndrome. An input of 0.5 to 1 ug of RNA was subjected to reverse transcription using random hexamers. TCRdb called the immunoSEQ multiplex PCR reads again in MiXCR, with one record for every CDR3 protein. The sample has 350,000 to 550,000 distinct CDR3 sequences, about 85% seen once. Sequencing input: CD8+ T cells from PBMCs. All receptors come from a human donor with multiple sclerosis.

The V call is TRBV19, the J call TRBJ2-7, with D uncertain. The CDR3 has 16 residues. Trimming stripped 4 bases from V and 0 bases from J, with 16 bases between. The germline V gene has CDR1 LNHDA and CDR2 SQIVND (reference sequence). Written as DNA, the CDR3 is TGTGCCAGTAGTAATCAGTGGCGGTCGAGCTCCTACGAGCAGTACTTC. This codes for CASSNQWRSSSYEQYF.

The chain has TRBV29-1 and TRBJ2-7, with D possibly matching TRBD1 (6 bases). Germline CDR1 and CDR2: SQVTM and ANQGSEA. This CDR3 has 11 residues. Trimming cost V 7 bases and J 1 base, with 8 bases left between them. DNA for the CDR3: TGCAGCGAGACAGGTTCCTACGAGCAGTACTTC. It is translated as CSETGSYEQYF.

This chain connects TRBV6-5 to TRBJ1-4; D might be TRBD1 (6 bases). Germline loops: CDR1 MNHEY, CDR2 SVGAGI. The ends were cut back, 2 bases at V and 5 bases at J, with 18 bases in the middle. The length of the CDR3 is 17 residues. The CDR3 DNA follows: TGTGCCAGCAGTTACCTTTCGGATGTAGGGGGAAATGAAAAACTGTTTTTT. The encoded protein is CASSYLSDVGGNEKLFF.

V gene TRBV27 combines with J gene TRBJ2-2, with 8 nucleotides matching TRBD1. The CDR3 contains 15 residues. Germline CDR1 is MNHEY and CDR2 is SMNVEV (reference sequence). V shed 6 bases, J shed 6 bases, and the junction held 9 bases outside the gene matches. DNA for the CDR3: TGTGCCAGCAGGACTACAGGGGGAAGATCCGGGGAGCTGTTTTTT. This encodes CASRTTGGRSGELFF.

V and J are TRBV5-4 and TRBJ1-2; no clear D. Between the trimmed V and J ends, which lost 0 bases and 1 base, there was a span of 13 bases. The CDR3 has 16 amino acids. CDR1 is SGHNT, CDR2 YYREEE, per germline (reference sequence). The CDR3 region has the DNA TGTGCCAGCAGCTTGGGACCCCGGCAGATTAACTATGGCTACACCTTC. It codes for CASSLGPRQINYGYTF.

V usage is TRBV27 and J usage is TRBJ1-1, with unresolved D. Germline V CDR1 and CDR2: MNHEY, SMNVEV (reference sequence). V lost 5 bases to trimming and J lost 1 base, with 11 bases between them. The length of the CDR3 is 14 residues. The CDR3 DNA reads as TGTGCCAGCAGTGTCGATTATGGGAACACTGAAGCTTTCTTT. It codes for CASSVDYGNTEAFF.

This CDR3 reads CSVLGGRSYEQYF. The CDR3 DNA reads as TGCAGCGTTCTGGGGGGACGGTCCTACGAGCAGTACTTC. The rearrangement uses TRBV29-1 and TRBJ2-7; a possible D gene is TRBD2 (6 bases). Germline loops: CDR1 SQVTM, CDR2 ANQGSEA. The CDR3 has 13 residues. Trimming left V 5 bases short and J 1 base short, with 12 bases between.

This clonotype was observed a few times. This rearrangement joins TRBV11-1 to TRBJ2-7; 9 nucleotides align to TRBD2. The V gene's germline CDR1 is SGHAT and CDR2 FQDESV (reference sequence). CDR3 length: 14 residues. V dropped 4 bases and J dropped 1; count of bases not matched to a gene: 2. For the CDR3, the DNA is TGTGCCAGCAGCTCCACTAGCGGGTCCTACGAGCAGTACTTC. Its translation is CASSSTSGSYEQYF.

This clonotype has just one count. The CDR3: CASSLAGARDGTEAFF. The CDR3, as DNA: TGTGCCAGCAGCCTGGCAGGGGCGCGAGATGGCACTGAAGCTTTCTTT. This chain connects TRBV12-3 or TRBV12-4 to TRBJ1-1, with D possibly being TRBD1 (6 bases). Trimming stripped 6 bases from V and 4 bases from J, with 21 bases between. The CDR3 is made up of 16 amino acids.

The table lists this clonotype with a count of one. The chain couples TRBV6-5 to TRBJ1-3; no firm D call. The CDR3 runs 17 residues. Deletions cut 2 bases from V and 2 bases from J, with 16 bases between. Germline CDR1 is MNHEY and CDR2 is SVGAGI. The CDR3 region is CASSYRIGSLAGNTIYF. The CDR3 region has the DNA TGTGCCAGCAGTTACCGGATCGGGTCCCTGGCTGGAAACACCATATATTTT.

This clonotype has only one observation. V and J are TRBV2 and TRBJ2-3; D is perhaps TRBD1 (6 bases). This CDR3 spans 14 amino acids. Germline-derived CDR1 and CDR2 are SNHLY and FYNNEI. V was pared by 5 bases and J by 5 bases, with 14 bases between. The CDR3 spells CASSKQGGQDTQYF. CDR3 in DNA: TGTGCCAGCAGTAAACAGGGTGGGCAAGATACGCAGTATTTT.

The chain is built from TRBV30 and TRBJ1-6; 7 bases agree with TRBD1. From germline, CDR1 is GTSNPN and CDR2 SVGIG (reference sequence). V shed 8 bases, J shed 7 bases, and the junction held 11 bases outside the gene matches. The CDR3 has 14 residues. The DNA of the CDR3 is TGTGCCAGAAGTCAGACAGGGAACAATTCACCCCTCCACTTT. Translation gives CARSQTGNNSPLHF.

The chain carries TRBV30 and TRBJ1-1; 10 bases align to TRBD1. The CDR3 loop spans 14 amino acids. Germline CDR1 GTSNPN, CDR2 SVGIG (reference sequence). Trimming at V came to 2 bases and at J to 3 bases, leaving 3 bases not matched to a gene. The CDR3 DNA reads as TGTGCCTGGAGTACCGGGACAGGGGACACTGAAGCTTTCTTT. Encoded protein: CAWSTGTGDTEAFF.

V gene TRBV4-1 combines with J gene TRBJ2-2, with D hard to call. The germline gives CDR1 MGHRA, CDR2 YSYEKL. With 0 bases removed from V and 4 bases from J, the gap between germline ends came to 9 bases. The length of the CDR3 is 15 residues. The CDR3 here is CASSQEESPTGELFF. In DNA form, the CDR3 reads TGCGCCAGCAGCCAAGAGGAGTCGCCCACCGGGGAGCTGTTTTTT.

The chain has TRBV28 and TRBJ2-1; 7 bases match TRBD1. Germline V gene lookup returns CDR1 MDHEN and CDR2 SYDVKM. The CDR3 runs 16 residues. The trim removed 7 bases at V and 5 bases at J, leaving 14 bases unmatched. The CDR3 DNA reads as TGTGCCAGCACCTCCGGGACAGAAGCGTCCCACAATGAGCAGTTCTTC. Protein: CASTSGTEASHNEQFF.

CDR3 sequence reads: CASSFDGTSISYEQYF. CDR3 bases: TGCGCCAGCAGCTTTGACGGGACGTCGATATCCTACGAGCAGTACTTC. The chain links TRBV5-1 to TRBJ2-7; the D call may be TRBD1 or TRBD2 (5 bases each). The CDR3 loop spans 16 amino acids. Trimming took off 2 bases at V and 1 base at J, with 16 bases between the two ends. The germline CDR1 and CDR2 sequences are SGHRS and YFSETQ.

CDR3 DNA sequence: TGTGCCAGCAGCTTAGGTGCGGGGGAAGTCAACGAGCAGTACTTC. This sequence encodes CASSLGAGEVNEQYF. The chain employs TRBV7-9 and TRBJ2-7; 7 bases align to TRBD2. Germline lookup yields CDR1 SEHNR and CDR2 FQNEAQ (reference sequence). With V trimmed by 1 base and J by 5 bases, 8 bases remained unmatched. The CDR3 is 15 amino acids.

The chain is built from TRBV4-1 and TRBJ1-6; perhaps TRBD1 as D (5 bases). Trimming cost V 0 bases and J 6 bases, with 6 bases left between them. CDR1 MGHRA and CDR2 YSYEKL come from the germline V gene. CDR3 length: 14 amino acids. The CDR3 spells CASSQEQGNSPLHF. For the CDR3, the DNA is TGCGCCAGCAGCCAAGAGCAGGGTAATTCACCCCTCCACTTT.

The chain recombines TRBV12-3 or TRBV12-4 with TRBJ2-7; TRBD1 matches at 10 bases. This CDR3 is 15 amino acids long. The V gene end was trimmed by 3 bases and the J gene end by 2 bases; junction bases not matched to a gene: 4. This CDR3 is CASSFGQGVAYEQYF. In DNA form, the CDR3 reads TGTGCCAGCAGTTTTGGACAGGGGGTAGCCTACGAGCAGTACTTC.

The rearrangement joins TRBV12-5 to TRBJ2-7; 7 bases are a match to TRBD2. The V gene end was trimmed by 5 bases and the J gene end by 2 bases; junction bases not matched to a gene: 9. The CDR3 contains 15 residues. The germline V gene encodes CDR1 LGHNT and CDR2 FRNRAP. CDR3 sequence (DNA): TGTGCTAGTGGTCCGGTGGGAGGGGAAGCCTACGAGCAGTACTTC. Translation gives CASGPVGGEAYEQYF.

The chain carries TRBV4-1 and TRBJ2-2; 10 bases map to TRBD2. Germline values: CDR1 MGHRA, CDR2 YSYEKL. There are 17 residues in the CDR3. V gave up 0 bases and J gave up 4 bases; unmatched junction bases: 5. The CDR3: CASSQEPERGGTGELFF. The CDR3 coding sequence is TGCGCCAGCAGCCAAGAACCTGAGCGGGGGGGCACCGGGGAGCTGTTTTTT.

The chain employs TRBV4-1 and TRBJ2-1; TRBD1 aligns across 7 bases. V shed 4 bases, J shed 10 bases, and the junction held 13 bases outside the gene matches. The CDR3 contains 15 residues. Germline values: CDR1 MGHRA, CDR2 YSYEKL. The CDR3 sequence is CASSPYRTGPPEQFF. DNA for the CDR3: TGCGCCAGCAGCCCATACCGGACAGGCCCGCCGGAGCAGTTCTTC.